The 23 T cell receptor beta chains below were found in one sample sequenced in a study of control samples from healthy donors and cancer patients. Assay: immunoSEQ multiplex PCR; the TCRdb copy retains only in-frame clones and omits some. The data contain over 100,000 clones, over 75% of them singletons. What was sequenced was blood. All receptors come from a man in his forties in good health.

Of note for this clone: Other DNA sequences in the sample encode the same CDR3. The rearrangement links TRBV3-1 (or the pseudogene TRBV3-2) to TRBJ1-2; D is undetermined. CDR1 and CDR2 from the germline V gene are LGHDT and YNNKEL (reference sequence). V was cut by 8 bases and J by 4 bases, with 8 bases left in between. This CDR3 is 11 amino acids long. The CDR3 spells CASSSIYGYTF. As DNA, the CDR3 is TGTGCCAGCTCGTCCATCTATGGCTACACCTTC.

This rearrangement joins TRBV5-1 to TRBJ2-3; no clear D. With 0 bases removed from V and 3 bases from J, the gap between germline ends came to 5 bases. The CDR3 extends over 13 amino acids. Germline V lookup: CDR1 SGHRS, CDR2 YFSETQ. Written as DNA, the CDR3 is TGCGCCAGCAGCTTGGTGCCAACAGATACGCAGTATTTT. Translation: CASSLVPTDTQYF.

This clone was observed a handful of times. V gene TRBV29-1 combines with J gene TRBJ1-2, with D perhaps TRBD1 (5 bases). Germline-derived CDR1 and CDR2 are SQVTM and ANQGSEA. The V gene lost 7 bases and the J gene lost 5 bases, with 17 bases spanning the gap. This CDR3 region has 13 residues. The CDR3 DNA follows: TGCAGCGCCTGGCCTGGGGGTTATTATGGCTACACCTTC. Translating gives CSAWPGGYYGYTF.

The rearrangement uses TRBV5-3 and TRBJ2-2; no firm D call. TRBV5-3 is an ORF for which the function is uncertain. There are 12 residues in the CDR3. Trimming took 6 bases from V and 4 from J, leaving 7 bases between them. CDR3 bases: TGTGCCAGAAAGGTTGCCACCGGGGAGCTGTTTTTT. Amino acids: CARKVATGELFF.

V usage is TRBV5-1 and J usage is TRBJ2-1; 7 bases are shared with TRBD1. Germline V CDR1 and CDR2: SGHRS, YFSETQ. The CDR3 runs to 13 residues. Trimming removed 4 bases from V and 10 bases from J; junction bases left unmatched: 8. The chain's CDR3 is CASSTTRGSEQFF. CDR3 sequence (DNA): TGCGCCAGCAGCACTACCAGGGGGTCGGAGCAGTTCTTC.

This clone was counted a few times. The CDR3 protein is CASSDEGGVNTEAFF. The CDR3 nucleotides are TGTGCCAGCAGTGACGAGGGTGGAGTGAACACTGAAGCTTTCTTT. The rearrangement uses TRBV6-1 and TRBJ1-1; no definite D call. Germline assignment: CDR1 MNHNS and CDR2 SASEGT. This CDR3 contains 15 residues. The V end lost 3 bases, the J end lost 0 bases, and 11 bases lay between the germline ends.

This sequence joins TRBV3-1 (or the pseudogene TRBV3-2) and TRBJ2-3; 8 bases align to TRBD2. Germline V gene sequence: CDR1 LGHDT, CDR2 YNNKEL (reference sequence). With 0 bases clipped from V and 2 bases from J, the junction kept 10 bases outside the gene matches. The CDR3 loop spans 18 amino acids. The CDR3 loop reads CASSQDSFGGASTDTQYF. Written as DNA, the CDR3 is TGTGCCAGCAGCCAAGATTCCTTCGGGGGGGCCTCCACAGATACGCAGTATTTT.

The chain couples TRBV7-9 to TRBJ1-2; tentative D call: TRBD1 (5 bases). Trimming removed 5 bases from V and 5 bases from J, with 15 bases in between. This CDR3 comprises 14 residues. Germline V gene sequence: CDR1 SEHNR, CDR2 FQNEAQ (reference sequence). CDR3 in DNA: TGTGCCAGCAGCCTTATACAGGTCGGGTATGGCTACACCTTC. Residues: CASSLIQVGYGYTF.

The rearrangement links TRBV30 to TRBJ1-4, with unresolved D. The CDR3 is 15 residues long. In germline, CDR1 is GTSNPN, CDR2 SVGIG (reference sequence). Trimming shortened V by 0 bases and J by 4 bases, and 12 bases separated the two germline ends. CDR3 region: CAWSVQSAFNEKLFF. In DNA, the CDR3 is TGTGCCTGGAGTGTACAGTCGGCGTTTAATGAAAAACTGTTTTTT.

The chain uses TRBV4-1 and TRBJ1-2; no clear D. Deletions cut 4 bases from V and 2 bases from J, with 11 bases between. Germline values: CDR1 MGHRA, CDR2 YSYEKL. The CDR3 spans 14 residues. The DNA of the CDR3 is TGCGCCAGCAGCCCGAACAGCCCAAACTATGGCTACACCTTC. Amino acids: CASSPNSPNYGYTF.

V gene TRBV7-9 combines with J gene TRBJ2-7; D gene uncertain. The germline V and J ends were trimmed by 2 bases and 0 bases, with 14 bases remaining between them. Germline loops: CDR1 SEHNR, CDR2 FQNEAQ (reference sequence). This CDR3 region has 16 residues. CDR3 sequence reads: CASSLYFQDGSYEQYF. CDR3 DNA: TGTGCCAGCAGCTTATATTTCCAGGACGGCTCCTACGAGCAGTACTTC.

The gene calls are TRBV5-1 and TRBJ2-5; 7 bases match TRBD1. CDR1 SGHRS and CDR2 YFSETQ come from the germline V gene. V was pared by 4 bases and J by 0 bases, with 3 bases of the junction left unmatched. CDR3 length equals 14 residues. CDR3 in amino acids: CASSLGTDQETQYF. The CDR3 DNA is TGCGCCAGCAGCCTAGGGACAGACCAAGAGACCCAGTACTTC.

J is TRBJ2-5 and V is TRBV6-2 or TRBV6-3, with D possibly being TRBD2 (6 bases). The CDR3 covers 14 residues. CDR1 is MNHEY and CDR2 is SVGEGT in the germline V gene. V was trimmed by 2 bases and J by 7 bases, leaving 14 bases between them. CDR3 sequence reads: CASSYGTPVGTQYF. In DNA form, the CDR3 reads TGTGCCAGCAGTTACGGGACTCCGGTGGGGACCCAGTACTTC.

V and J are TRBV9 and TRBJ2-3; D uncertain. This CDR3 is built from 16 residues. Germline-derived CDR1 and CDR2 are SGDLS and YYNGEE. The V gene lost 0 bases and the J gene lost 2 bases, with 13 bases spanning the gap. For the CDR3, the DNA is TGTGCCAGCAGCGTAGGGTCTTCACTTCACACAGATACGCAGTATTTT. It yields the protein CASSVGSSLHTDTQYF. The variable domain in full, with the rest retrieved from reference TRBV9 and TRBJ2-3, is DSGVTQTPKHLITATGQRVTLRCSPRSGDLSVYWYQQSLDQGLQFLIQYYNGEERAKGNILERFSAQQFPDLHSELNLSSLELGDSALYFCASSVGSSLHTDTQYFGPGTRLTVL.

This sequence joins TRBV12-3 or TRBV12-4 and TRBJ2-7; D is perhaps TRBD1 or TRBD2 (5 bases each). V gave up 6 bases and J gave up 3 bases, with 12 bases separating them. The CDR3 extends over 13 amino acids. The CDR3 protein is CASSSGRIYEQYF. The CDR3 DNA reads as TGTGCCAGCAGCTCGGGACGGATCTACGAGCAGTACTTC.

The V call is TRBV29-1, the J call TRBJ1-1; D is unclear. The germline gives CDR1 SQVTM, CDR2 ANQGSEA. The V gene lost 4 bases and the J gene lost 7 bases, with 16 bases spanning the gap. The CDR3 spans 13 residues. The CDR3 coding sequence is TGCAGCGTTGTCTTCGGGGTTGCCCTTGAAGCTTTCTTT. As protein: CSVVFGVALEAFF. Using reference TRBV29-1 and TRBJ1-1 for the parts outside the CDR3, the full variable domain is SAVISQKPSRDICQRGTSLTIQCQVDSQVTMMFWYRQQPGQSLTLIATANQGSEATYESGFVIDKFPISRPNLTFSTLTVSNMSPEDSSIYLCSVVFGVALEAFFGQGTRLTVV.

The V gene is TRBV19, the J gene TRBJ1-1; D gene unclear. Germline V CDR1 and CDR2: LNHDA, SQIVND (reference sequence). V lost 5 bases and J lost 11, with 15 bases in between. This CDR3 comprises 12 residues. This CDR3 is CASSPQGSGAFF. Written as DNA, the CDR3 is TGTGCCAGTAGTCCCCAAGGCTCCGGGGCTTTCTTT. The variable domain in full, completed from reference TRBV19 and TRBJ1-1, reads DGGITQSPKYLFRKEGQNVTLSCEQNLNHDAMYWYRQDPGQGLRLIYYSQIVNDFQKGDIAEGYSVSREKKESFPLTVTSAQKNPTAFYLCASSPQGSGAFFGQGTRLTVV.

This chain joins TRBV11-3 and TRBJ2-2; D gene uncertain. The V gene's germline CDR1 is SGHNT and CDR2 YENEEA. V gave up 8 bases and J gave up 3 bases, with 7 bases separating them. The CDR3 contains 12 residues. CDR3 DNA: TGTGCCAGCGGATTGGACACCGGGGAGCTGTTTTTT. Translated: CASGLDTGELFF.

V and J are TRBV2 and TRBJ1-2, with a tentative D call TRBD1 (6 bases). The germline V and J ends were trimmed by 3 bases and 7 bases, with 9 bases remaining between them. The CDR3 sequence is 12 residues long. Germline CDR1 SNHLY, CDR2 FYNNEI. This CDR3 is CASSENRAGYTF. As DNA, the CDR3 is TGTGCCAGCAGTGAGAACAGGGCTGGCTACACCTTC.

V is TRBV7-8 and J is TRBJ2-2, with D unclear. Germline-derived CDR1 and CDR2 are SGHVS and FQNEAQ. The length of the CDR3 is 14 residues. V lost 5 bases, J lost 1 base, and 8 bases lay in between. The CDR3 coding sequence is TGTGCCAGCAGCCGGTACAAGAACACCGGGGAGCTGTTTTTT. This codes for CASSRYKNTGELFF.

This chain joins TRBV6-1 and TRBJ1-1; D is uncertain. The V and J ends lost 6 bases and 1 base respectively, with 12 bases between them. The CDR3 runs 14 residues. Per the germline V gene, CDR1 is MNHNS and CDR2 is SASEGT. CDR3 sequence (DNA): TGTGCCAGCAGGGACGGACGGAGGAACACTGAAGCTTTCTTT. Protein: CASRDGRRNTEAFF.

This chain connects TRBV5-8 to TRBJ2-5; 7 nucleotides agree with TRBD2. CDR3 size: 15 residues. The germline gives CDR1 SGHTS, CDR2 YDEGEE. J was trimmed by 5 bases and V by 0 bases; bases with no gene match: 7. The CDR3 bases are TGTGCCAGCAGCTTGGAAGATACCGGGGGGGAGACCCAGTACTTC. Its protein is CASSLEDTGGETQYF.

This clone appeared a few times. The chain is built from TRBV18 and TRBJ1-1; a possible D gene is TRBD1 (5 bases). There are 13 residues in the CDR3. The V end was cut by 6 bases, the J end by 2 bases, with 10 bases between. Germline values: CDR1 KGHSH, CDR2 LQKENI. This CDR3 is CASSGVINTEAFF. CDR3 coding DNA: TGTGCCAGCTCGGGGGTCATCAACACTGAAGCTTTCTTT.